A selection of T cell receptor beta chains follows, all from one sample in a study of shared clonotypes between healthy human individuals. Produced via immunoSEQ multiplex PCR; TCRdb's table is partial and in-frame only. The sample lists millions of clones; 85% to 95% were seen once. The material sequenced was naive CD4+ T cells sorted from blood. Source of these receptors: a man aged 18 to 29 in good health. CDR3s include the opening cysteine and the closing phenylalanine or tryptophan. A D gene is named only where the DNA matches it firmly. Not all rows give a size; the values are once, few, many and, for expanded clones, a class.

>.|TRBV25-1|.|TRBJ1-1
CASSEYTGLGTEAFF
TGTGCCAGCAGTGAATACACAGGGCTGGGGACTGAAGCTTTCTTT
>TRBD1|TRBV29-1|.|TRBJ2-7
CSAREGGAPYEQYF
TGCAGCGCCCGGGAAGGGGGCGCACCTTACGAGCAGTACTTC
>.|TRBV2|.|TRBJ2-2
CASSTGPGELFF
TGTGCCAGCAGTACAGGGCCCGGGGAGCTGTTTTTT
>TRBD2|TRBV27|.|TRBJ2-5
CASSPGLYQETQYF
TGTGCCAGCAGCCCGGGACTATACCAAGAGACCCAGTACTTC
>.|TRBV7-9|.|TRBJ2-3
CASSLKGKSTDTQYF
TGTGCCAGCAGCTTGAAAGGGAAAAGCACAGATACGCAGTATTTT
>.|TRBV7-8|once|TRBJ1-4
CASSSTGTRNEKLFF
TGTGCCAGCAGCTCTACCGGGACCCGGAATGAAAAACTGTTTTTT
>.|TRBV5-1|.|TRBJ1-1
CASSLGQYTEAFF
TGCGCCAGCAGCTTGGGGCAGTACACTGAAGCTTTCTTT
>TRBD1|TRBV6-1|.|TRBJ1-2
CASLRTGGYGYTF
TGTGCCAGCCTTCGGACAGGGGGCTATGGCTACACCTTC
>TRBD1|TRBV15|.|TRBJ1-5
CATSRGTGGTNQPQHF
TGTGCCACCAGCAGAGGGACAGGGGGCACGAATCAGCCCCAGCATTTT
>TRBD2|TRBV5-3|.|TRBJ2-1
CARSPRLAGVNEQFF
TGTGCCAGAAGCCCAAGACTAGCGGGAGTAAATGAGCAGTTCTTC
>.|TRBV15|.|TRBJ1-4
CATSRGQAYEKLFF
TGTGCCACCAGCAGAGGTCAGGCCTACGAAAAACTGTTTTTT
>.|TRBV6-5|.|TRBJ2-1
CASSYGQTGYNEQFF
TGTGCCAGCAGTTACGGCCAAACGGGGTACAATGAGCAGTTCTTC
>.|TRBV5-8|.|TRBJ1-2
CASSSDTAQDSYTF
TGTGCCAGCAGTTCCGACACGGCTCAGGATAGCTACACCTTC
>.|TRBV21-1|.|TRBJ2-1
CASSKLVNEQFF
TGTGCCAGCAGCAAGCTAGTGAATGAGCAGTTCTTC
>TRBD1|TRBV28|.|TRBJ1-2
CASSSAAGGGPGYTF
TGTGCCAGCAGTTCCGCGGCAGGGGGAGGCCCTGGCTACACCTTC
>.|TRBV11-3|few|TRBJ1-1
CASSPGGDTEAFF
TGTGCCAGCAGTCCAGGCGGAGACACTGAAGCTTTCTTT
>TRBD1|TRBV30|.|TRBJ1-2
CAWSKPPTGLYGYTF
TGTGCCTGGAGCAAACCACCGACAGGGTTATATGGCTACACCTTC
>TRBD2|TRBV27|.|TRBJ2-5
CASSLFGFLAGGEQETQYF
TGTGCCAGCAGTTTATTTGGTTTTCTAGCGGGGGGTGAACAAGAGACCCAGTACTTC
>.|TRBV7-2|.|TRBJ2-7
CASSPPTWGGDYEQYF
TGTGCCAGCAGCCCTCCCACCTGGGGCGGAGACTACGAGCAGTACTTC
>.|TRBV5-8|.|TRBJ1-1
CASSLLDSLRAEAFF
TGTGCCAGCAGCTTACTGGACAGTTTAAGGGCTGAAGCTTTCTTT
>.|TRBV6-1|.|TRBJ1-2
CASSEGPYGYTF
TGTGCCAGCAGTGAAGGGCCGTATGGCTACACCTTC
>TRBD1|TRBV7-9|once|TRBJ1-4
CASSARGVSANEKLFF
TGTGCCAGCAGCGCCAGGGGGGTTTCGGCTAATGAAAAACTGTTTTTT
>.|TRBV5-6|.|TRBJ2-1
CASSLGHGANEQFF
TGTGCCAGCAGCTTGGGACACGGCGCGAATGAGCAGTTCTTC
>.|TRBV6-1|few|TRBJ1-6
CASRVGVNNSPLHF
TGTGCCAGCAGAGTAGGTGTCAACAATTCACCCCTCCACTTT
>.|TRBV2|.|TRBJ2-2
CASSPRVTGELFF
TGTGCCAGCAGTCCCAGGGTCACCGGGGAGCTGTTTTTT
>TRBD2|TRBV19|once|TRBJ2-5
CASGPLAGGGETQYF
TGTGCCAGTGGCCCACTAGCGGGAGGGGGGGAGACCCAGTACTTC
>.|TRBV5-4|.|TRBJ2-3
CASSYGTETSGDTQYF
TGTGCCAGCAGCTACGGGACGGAGACGTCGGGGGATACGCAGTATTTT
>.|TRBV29-1|.|TRBJ1-1
CSVDTGTSTTAFF
TGCAGCGTTGACACTGGGACTTCTACTACGGCTTTCTTT
>.|TRBV5-4|.|TRBJ2-7
CASSLPPFGVEQYF
TGTGCCAGCAGCTTACCACCGTTTGGCGTCGAGCAGTACTTC
>.|TRBV28|few|TRBJ1-6
CASSLRTADSPLHF
TGTGCCAGCAGTCTGCGGACAGCCGATTCACCCCTCCACTTT
>.|TRBV4-2|.|TRBJ2-7
CASSQERQPIGEQYF
TGTGCCAGCAGCCAAGAGCGCCAACCCATTGGCGAGCAGTACTTC
>.|TRBV2|.|TRBJ2-5
CASSLGGPQETQYF
TGTGCCAGCAGTTTAGGGGGGCCGCAAGAGACCCAGTACTTC
>TRBD1|TRBV6-1|.|TRBJ2-1
CASSGQGKGDEQFF
TGTGCCAGCAGTGGACAGGGGAAGGGCGATGAGCAGTTCTTC
>.|TRBV5-1|.|TRBJ2-1
CASSLRTDSYNEQFF
TGCGCCAGCAGCTTAAGGACGGACTCCTACAATGAGCAGTTCTTC
>.|TRBV7-3|.|TRBJ2-3
CASSRRASTDTQYF
TGTGCCAGCAGCCGTAGAGCGAGCACAGATACGCAGTATTTT
>TRBD1|TRBV19|.|TRBJ2-5
CASRKTGVVETQYF
TGTGCCAGTAGGAAGACAGGGGTTGTAGAGACCCAGTACTTC
>TRBD1|TRBV7-8|.|TRBJ1-5
CASTMTGGSNQPQHF
TGTGCCAGCACCATGACAGGGGGTAGCAATCAGCCCCAGCATTTT
>.|TRBV4-2|few|TRBJ2-2
CASSQDYLVTGELFF
TGTGCCAGCAGCCAAGATTACTTGGTGACCGGGGAGCTGTTTTTT
>.|TRBV11-2|.|TRBJ2-5
CASSFTGGGETQYF
TGTGCCAGCAGCTTTACGGGGGGCGGAGAGACCCAGTACTTC
>TRBD2|TRBV30|.|TRBJ2-3
CAWSARGGGSTDTQYF
TGTGCCTGGAGTGCTAGGGGCGGGGGAAGCACAGATACGCAGTATTTT
>TRBD1|TRBV16|.|TRBJ1-1
CASSQWGQWNTEAFF
TGTGCCAGCAGCCAATGGGGACAGTGGAACACTGAAGCTTTCTTT
>TRBD1|TRBV5-1|.|TRBJ2-7
CASSLGTGASYEQYF
TGCGCCAGCAGCTTGGGTACAGGGGCATCTTACGAGCAGTACTTC
>.|TRBV30|.|TRBJ2-1
CAWTSRGHGSYNEQFF
TGTGCCTGGACGAGTAGGGGACACGGCTCCTACAATGAGCAGTTCTTC
>TRBD1|TRBV27|.|TRBJ1-5
CASSPRQGDGRRAGQPQHF
TGTGCCAGCAGTCCAAGACAGGGGGATGGAAGAAGGGCAGGTCAGCCCCAGCATTTT
>TRBD1|TRBV11-2|.|TRBJ2-2
CASSLTGLTTGELFF
TGTGCCAGCAGCTTGACAGGGTTAACCACCGGGGAGCTGTTTTTT
>.|TRBV6-5|.|TRBJ1-5
CASRDGQYSNQPQHF
TGTGCCAGCAGAGACGGACAGTATAGCAATCAGCCCCAGCATTTT
>.|TRBV5-6|.|TRBJ2-7
CASSLVGGYEQYF
TGTGCCAGCAGCTTGGTCGGAGGTTACGAGCAGTACTTC
>.|TRBV5-1|.|TRBJ2-2
CASSLGSRGGANTGELFF
TGCGCCAGCAGCCTAGGAAGTAGGGGCGGGGCGAACACCGGGGAGCTGTTTTTT
>TRBD1|TRBV2|.|TRBJ1-1
CASSRGLQNTEAFF
TGTGCCAGCAGCAGGGGGCTACAGAACACTGAAGCTTTCTTT
>.|TRBV21-1|.|TRBJ2-3
CASSKRPSHRTDTQYF
TGTGCCAGCAGCAAACGGCCGAGCCACCGCACAGATACGCAGTATTTT
>.|TRBV18|few|TRBJ2-7
CASSSAVEQYF
TGTGCCAGCTCATCGGCAGTCGAGCAGTACTTC
>TRBD1|TRBV10-3|few|TRBJ1-5
CAISLDRGNQPQHF
TGTGCCATCAGCCTAGACAGGGGCAATCAGCCCCAGCATTTT
>.|TRBV2|once|TRBJ1-4
CASSEVGSPRRF
TGTGCCAGCAGTGAAGTAGGGTCCCCCCGGAGGTTT
>.|TRBV28|once|TRBJ1-4
CASSFILGGEKLFF
TGTGCCAGCAGTTTTATCCTGGGGGGTGAAAAACTGTTTTTT
>TRBD1|TRBV18|.|TRBJ2-7
CASSPTGDSSYEQYF
TGTGCCAGCTCACCGACAGGGGACAGCTCCTACGAGCAGTACTTC
>.|TRBV2|.|TRBJ1-1
CASTPQVNTEAFF
TGTGCCAGCACCCCTCAGGTGAACACTGAAGCTTTCTTT
>.|TRBV30|.|TRBJ2-7
CAWTGQGPYEQYF
TGTGCCTGGACTGGGCAGGGTCCCTACGAGCAGTACTTC
>.|TRBV7-2|.|TRBJ2-7
CASSLAEGYEQYF
TGTGCCAGCAGCTTAGCTGAGGGTTACGAGCAGTACTTC
>.|TRBV19|.|TRBJ1-4
CASSLGGVFNEKLFF
TGTGCCAGTAGCCTCGGGGGGGTCTTTAATGAAAAACTGTTTTTT
>TRBD1|TRBV5-1|.|TRBJ1-1
CASSPQGGGLNTEAFF
TGCGCCAGCAGCCCACAGGGGGGAGGGCTGAACACTGAAGCTTTCTTT